Included here is one T cell receptor beta chain sequence, with context. Its antigen target is currently unknown. There are no base qualities to consult, and no much larger clone falls within one base. The sample comes from a study of Ad26.COV2.S vaccination and SARS-CoV-2 variants (dated by TCRdb to about 2021). Notes on the research overall: Vaccine-arm donors came from COV1001, a multicentre, randomized, double-blind, placebo-controlled phase I-IIa trial of Ad26.COV2.S in healthy adults. The TCR-sequenced set comprised around 30 samples: some 20 Ad26.COV2.S vaccine recipients, 5 placebo recipients and 8 SARS-CoV-2 convalescent individuals. TCRbeta repertoire sequencing served as the tool for gauging how specific and how broad the SARS-CoV-2-reactive T cell receptors were following Ad26.COV2.S vaccination. Investigators remained blinded to trial group allocation during experiments and outcome assessment. Dosing of Ad26.COV2.S was intramuscular, at either 5x10^10 or 1x10^11 viral particles, delivered as one shot or as two shots spaced 56 days apart. Trial participants were randomized into five groups of five, in which low-dose or high-dose Ad26.COV2.S was given once or twice, or placebo was given on both occasions. Overall study outcomes, separate from this receptor: Non-spike TCR breadth was comparable between vaccine and placebo recipients, consistent with the vaccine containing only spike. After vaccination, spike-specific CD8+ and CD4+ T cell responses were reported to show substantial breadth. The study was not powered to compare responses between vaccine doses or regimens. The authors noted that total T cell responses may have been underestimated by the TCR breadth and depth analyses. Higher spike-specific TCR breadth was observed in Ad26.COV2.S recipients than in placebo recipients (P = 0.0014).

In light of the paper, this sample's treatment or condition label describes: around 19 received Ad26.COV2.S at low or high dose, single or two shots; roughly five received placebo; per-sample allocation not given. For vaccine and placebo recipients, repertoires were sequenced using samples collected on day 63 after the first injection. Cohort 1b enrolled some 25 adults aged 18-55 years at a single site in Boston, USA, between 29 July and 7 August 2020. Ad26.COV2.S was a replication-incompetent adenovirus type 26 vector that expressed a prefusion-stabilized SARS-CoV-2 spike protein derived from the original Wuhan strain. The immunoSEQ Assay was the method used to sequence TCRbeta CDR3 regions. After extraction, genomic DNA underwent amplification by bias-controlled multiplex PCR, followed by high-throughput sequencing. For the original study's pipeline: Collapsing and filtering of sequences were performed to quantify the absolute abundance of each unique TCRbeta CDR3 region. T cell fraction was estimated by normalizing TCRbeta template counts to usable DNA, with usable DNA measured through amplification of reference genes found in all nucleated cells. Repertoire TCRs were annotated as SARS-CoV-2-specific by exact matching of V gene, CDR3 amino acid sequence and J gene to a known reactive TCR set. The reference SARS-CoV-2 TCR set was obtained from MIRA and was filtered for enrichment in COVID-19-positive ImmuneCODE repertoires, whereby public or cross-reactive TCRs were removed. Using the MIRA antigens, annotated TCRs were further analysed by specific ORF or by position within an ORF. Depth was the summed frequency of annotated unique rearrangements, while breadth was defined as annotated unique rearrangements over total unique productive rearrangements. Group comparisons of TCR breadth used two-sided Wilcoxon rank-sum tests. Not all clones reach the TCRdb copy of this immuneACCESS table, which keeps in-frame sequences only. Checked studies attribute under half of the gap to unresolved V genes and leave the rest unexplained. The V and J calls and the clone size are those of that table, but D and trimming were determined from the DNA. This sample holds roughly 450,000 clones; 80% to 95% were observed only once. 12% of the sample goes to the ten largest clones.

The germline ends are 17 bases apart after V is trimmed by 3 bases and J by 2 bases. The CDR3 covers 18 residues, taking in both the cysteine and the phenylalanine. Here the CDR3 DNA is all that survives: 54 bases in frame from base 1. For CDR1 and CDR2, the germline V gene lists SGHVS and FQNEAQ. The TCR was taken from a person between 18 and 59 years old who received the Ad26.COV2.S COVID-19 vaccine or a placebo. The rearranged chain carries TRBV7-8 and TRBJ2-6; the D call is possibly TRBD1 or TRBD2, each sharing 6 bases. The sequences come from peripheral blood, collected in a trial of Ad26.COV2.S vaccine versus placebo. Here is the DNA: TGTGCCAGCAGCTTCCGCTGGGGGGCGGGCGCTGGGGCCAACGTCCTGACTTTC. Its product reads: CASSFRWGAGAGANVLTF.